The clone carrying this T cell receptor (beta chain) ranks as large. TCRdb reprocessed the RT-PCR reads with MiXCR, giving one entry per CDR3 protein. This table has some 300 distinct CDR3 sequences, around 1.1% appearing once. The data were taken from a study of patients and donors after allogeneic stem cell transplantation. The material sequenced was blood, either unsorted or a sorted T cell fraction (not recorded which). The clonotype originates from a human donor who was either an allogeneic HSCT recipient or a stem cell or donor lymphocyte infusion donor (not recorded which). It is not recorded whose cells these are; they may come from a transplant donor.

CDR3 coding DNA: TGTGCCAGCAGCGATTCCGGGGCACCAGAGCAGTACTTC. Protein product: CASSDSGAPEQYF. V usage is TRBV7-9 and J usage is TRBJ2-7; D assignment may be TRBD1 or TRBD2 (5 bases each). V lost 5 bases to trimming and J lost 7 bases, with 15 bases between them. The germline CDR1 and CDR2 sequences are SEHNR and FQNEAQ (reference sequence). The CDR3 extends over 13 amino acids.